This entry lists 20 T cell receptor beta chains sequenced from one sample in a study of CD8 T cells in ankylosing spondylitis. TCRdb called the 5' RACE reads again in MiXCR, with one record for every CDR3 protein. Counted here are about 130,000 distinct CDR3 sequences, about 6.7% occurring once; the ten biggest clones make up roughly 12%. The sample taken for sequencing was blood, either unsorted or a sorted T cell fraction (not recorded which). Receptors originate from a female donor with ankylosing spondylitis or in good health (not recorded which).

This clonotype was seen only a few times. This chain links TRBV7-9 with TRBJ1-1, with D tentatively TRBD1 (6 bases). V was pared by 5 bases and J by 4 bases, with 20 bases between. Germline CDR1 and CDR2: SEHNR and FQNEAQ (reference sequence). The CDR3 has 16 amino acids. The CDR3, as DNA: TGTGCCAGCAGCGCCGCTACCACAGGGTTGAGCACTGAAGCTTTCTTT. This translates into CASSAATTGLSTEAFF.

There are many counts of this clonotype. The V gene is TRBV6-4, the J gene TRBJ2-3; D possibly matches TRBD1 or TRBD2 (7 bases each). V dropped 2 bases and J dropped 4 bases, with 16 bases sitting between them. Germline values: CDR1 MRHNA, CDR2 SNTAGT. This CDR3 is built from 16 residues. CDR3 nucleotide sequence: TGTGCCAGCAGTGACACGAAGGGAGGGGGCGCAGATACGCAGTATTTT. Its translation: CASSDTKGGGADTQYF.

This clonotype was seen many times. This chain uses TRBV5-1 with TRBJ2-3; D gene uncertain. Germline assignment: CDR1 SGHRS and CDR2 YFSETQ. V lost 7 bases, J lost 0 bases, and 12 bases lay in between. CDR3 length: 14 residues. CDR3 sequence: CASFAEPSTDTQYF. DNA for the CDR3: TGCGCCAGCTTCGCAGAGCCTAGCACAGATACGCAGTATTTT.

This clonotype was found many times. The rearrangement links TRBV20-1 to TRBJ1-5; 9 positions match TRBD1. V was pared by 3 bases and J by 4 bases, with 4 bases of the junction left unmatched. Germline V CDR1 and CDR2: DFQATT, SNEGSKA (reference sequence). CDR3 length equals 14 residues. The CDR3 is CSASAGTGNQPQHF. CDR3 sequence (DNA): TGCAGTGCTAGTGCCGGGACAGGGAATCAGCCCCAGCATTTT.

This clonotype was observed many times. The gene calls are TRBV5-1 and TRBJ1-5; D possibly corresponds to TRBD1 (5 bases). The CDR3 loop spans 18 amino acids. Germline V CDR1 and CDR2: SGHRS, YFSETQ. The ends were cut back, 0 bases at V and 0 bases at J, with 16 bases in the middle. The CDR3 nucleotides are TGCGCCAGCAGCTTGGAGGACAATCACCGAGATAGCAATCAGCCCCAGCATTTT. As protein: CASSLEDNHRDSNQPQHF.

This clonotype was seen more than once but under ten times. The chain recombines TRBV28 with TRBJ1-5; TRBD1 agrees at 7 bases. The CDR3 covers 13 residues. Germline V gives CDR1 MDHEN, CDR2 SYDVKM. V lost 6 bases and J lost 4; bases outside the gene matches: 3. This chain's CDR3 is CASSPGQNQPQHF. DNA of the CDR3: TGTGCCAGCAGCCCGGGACAGAATCAGCCCCAGCATTTT.

The sample holds many counts of this clonotype. The rearrangement uses TRBV2 and TRBJ2-3; maybe TRBD1 (6 bases). Germline V gene lookup returns CDR1 SNHLY and CDR2 FYNNEI. The CDR3 contains 14 residues. V gave up 6 bases and J gave up 2 bases, with 12 bases separating them. The DNA for the CDR3 is TGTGCCAGCAGAAAGGACAGACCCACAGATACGCAGTATTTT. Translated, it gives CASRKDRPTDTQYF. Full variable domain (outside the CDR3, taken from reference TRBV2 and TRBJ2-3): EPEVTQTPSHQVTQMGQEVILRCVPISNHLYFYWYRQILGQKVEFLVSFYNNEISEKSEIFDDQFSVERPDGSNFTLKIRSTKLEDSAMYFCASRKDRPTDTQYFGPGTRLTVL.

This clonotype has more than one count but fewer than ten. The chain is built from TRBV2 and TRBJ2-1, with D uncertain. Germline CDR1 reads SNHLY; CDR2 reads FYNNEI. Trimming removed 8 bases from V and 2 bases from J, with 13 bases in between. This CDR3 contains 14 residues. The CDR3 spells CASDDTAPYNEQFF. For the CDR3, the DNA is TGTGCCAGCGATGACACAGCCCCCTACAATGAGCAGTTCTTC.

This clonotype was seen more than once but under ten times. The chain couples TRBV2 to TRBJ1-6, with D perhaps matching TRBD1 (5 bases). Trimming pared 6 bases from V and 6 bases from J, leaving 12 bases between. CDR1 and CDR2 (germline): SNHLY, FYNNEI. This CDR3 is built from 14 residues. CDR3 DNA: TGTGCCAGCAGCCAGAGGGACCGTAATTCACCCCTCCACTTT. Translated, it gives CASSQRDRNSPLHF.

Many counts were recorded for this clonotype. This chain joins TRBV5-1 and TRBJ2-7; perhaps TRBD2 as D (7 bases). This CDR3 is built from 14 residues. V was cut by 0 bases and J by 3 bases, with 10 bases left in between. Germline V gene sequence: CDR1 SGHRS, CDR2 YFSETQ. This CDR3 is CASSLDREGYEQYF. For the CDR3, the DNA is TGCGCCAGCAGCTTGGACAGGGAGGGCTACGAGCAGTACTTC.

This clonotype has at least ten counts. V is TRBV2 and J is TRBJ2-1; D remains ambiguous. Germline V lookup: CDR1 SNHLY, CDR2 FYNNEI. V was clipped by 2 bases and J by 3 bases, with 11 bases between them. This CDR3 is built from 15 residues. The CDR3 bases are TGTGCCAGCAGTGAAAACACTGGGATCTACAATGAGCAGTTCTTC. It specifies CASSENTGIYNEQFF.

In this sample, this clonotype turned up many times. The V and J genes are TRBV12-3 or TRBV12-4 and TRBJ1-1; D gene ambiguous. The CDR3 contains 16 residues. Trimming stripped 5 bases from V and 1 base from J, with 17 bases between. Here the CDR3 reads CASSPAWGNRNTEAFF. The CDR3 region has the DNA TGTGCCAGCAGTCCGGCGTGGGGTAATCGGAACACTGAAGCTTTCTTT.

This clonotype was seen many times. This chain links TRBV12-3 or TRBV12-4 with TRBJ1-1; D is undetermined. Trimming took off 6 bases at V and 0 bases at J, with 11 bases between the two ends. The CDR3 consists of 14 residues. DNA for the CDR3: TGTGCCAGCAGCCCAGGCATTATGAACACTGAAGCTTTCTTT. Residues: CASSPGIMNTEAFF.

There are many counts of this clonotype. One junction end disagrees with the germline gene, perhaps due to a read error. The gene calls are TRBV29-1 and TRBJ2-3; 9 bases align to TRBD1. Per germline, CDR1 SQVTM and CDR2 ANQGSEA. The CDR3 is 12 amino acids. CDR3 sequence (DNA): TGCAGCGTTGAAAAAGGGGGACAGGGTCGAGATTTT. It yields the protein CSVEKGGQGRDF.

This clonotype was observed many times. V is TRBV5-1 and J is TRBJ2-5; 8 bases match TRBD1. Germline lookup yields CDR1 SGHRS and CDR2 YFSETQ. V lost 6 bases to trimming and J lost 4 bases; unmatched junction nucleotides: 2. The CDR3 is 12 amino acids. The CDR3 here is CASKQGGETQYF. Written as DNA, the CDR3 is TGCGCCAGCAAACAGGGGGGAGAGACCCAGTACTTC.

The rearrangement joins TRBV7-8 to TRBJ1-6, with D uncertain. V shed 3 bases and J shed 7 bases, with 7 bases lying between them. The CDR3 is made up of 13 amino acids. Germline V gene data show CDR1 as SGHVS and CDR2 as FQNEAQ. CDR3 in DNA: TGTGCCAGCAGCTTCGTCAGGAATTCACCCCTCCACTTT. Protein: CASSFVRNSPLHF.

This clonotype showed up many times. This chain links TRBV5-1 with TRBJ2-2; D is undetermined. Germline CDR1 reads SGHRS; CDR2 reads YFSETQ. V shed 0 bases and J shed 5 bases, with 8 bases lying between them. This CDR3 is 14 amino acids long. CDR3 DNA: TGCGCCAGCAGCTTGGTCGGTGGGACCGGGGAGCTGTTTTTT. It yields the protein CASSLVGGTGELFF.

This clonotype was recorded at least ten times. The CDR3 DNA reads as TGCGCCAGCAGCCAACGCTATGGATACACTGAAGCTTTCTTT. Amino acid sequence: CASSQRYGYTEAFF. The chain has TRBV5-1 and TRBJ1-1; D not certain. From germline, CDR1 is SGHRS and CDR2 YFSETQ. The CDR3 runs to 14 residues. V lost 4 bases and J lost 3, with 13 bases in between.

This clonotype occurred many times. This chain uses TRBV30 with TRBJ2-3, with a weak D call TRBD2 (6 bases). The germline CDR1 and CDR2 sequences are GTSNPN and SVGIG (reference sequence). The CDR3 covers 11 residues. With 4 bases removed from V and 4 bases from J, the gap between germline ends came to 6 bases. CDR3 nucleotide sequence: TGTGCCTGGACTAGCGCAGATACGCAGTATTTT. This sequence encodes CAWTSADTQYF.

This clonotype has a count of ten or more. The rearrangement joins TRBV15 to TRBJ2-1; D not resolved. Trimming took off 0 bases at V and 2 bases at J, with 14 bases between the two ends. Germline V gives CDR1 LNHNV, CDR2 YYDKDF (reference sequence). The CDR3 contains 17 residues. CDR3 protein: CATSRDFPANTYNEQFF. CDR3 in DNA: TGTGCCACCAGCAGAGATTTCCCAGCGAACACCTACAATGAGCAGTTCTTC.